The 30 T cell receptor beta chains listed next were all sequenced from one sample in a study of HIV-infected patients and healthy controls. 500 ng RNA was reverse transcribed with alpha and beta constant-region primers. Using multiplexing indices, alpha and beta chain libraries were generated apart by chain-specific third strand synthesis. One entry per CDR3 protein results from TCRdb running MiXCR on the 5' RACE reads. The sample lists around 10,000 distinct CDR3 sequences; 7% to 7.5% were seen once. All unsorted peripheral T cells were captured because whole blood was used without fractionation. The material sequenced was blood, taken before antiretroviral therapy. These receptors were taken from an adult with HIV infection.

This clonotype was detected a few times. This chain joins TRBV10-3 and TRBJ1-2, with TRBD1 as a possible D gene (5 bases). Germline CDR1 reads ENHRY; CDR2 reads SYGVKD. This CDR3 spans 15 amino acids. V gave up 4 bases and J gave up 4 bases, with 16 bases separating them. CDR3 in DNA: TGTGCCATCAGTGCCACTCGGGGAAGGGGCTATGGCTACACCTTC. It encodes CAISATRGRGYGYTF.

The rearrangement joins TRBV5-1 to TRBJ2-7; D unclear. Trimming cost V 0 bases and J 1 base, with 5 bases left between them. This CDR3 comprises 13 residues. CDR1 is SGHRS, CDR2 YFSETQ, per germline. In DNA, the CDR3 is TGCGCCAGCAGCTTGGAAGTTTCCTACGAGCAGTACTTC. Translation: CASSLEVSYEQYF.

This clonotype was observed at least ten times. The V and J genes are TRBV19 and TRBJ1-5, with 7 bases that match TRBD1. CDR3 length: 12 amino acids. V was pared by 7 bases and J by 6 bases, with 3 bases of the junction left unmatched. Germline V gene data show CDR1 as LNHDA and CDR2 as SQIVND (reference sequence). CDR3 in DNA: TGTGCCAGTAAGGGACAGAGTCAGCCCCAGCATTTT. Amino acids: CASKGQSQPQHF.

This clonotype occurred many times. V usage is TRBV20-1 and J usage is TRBJ2-1, with 8 nucleotides matching TRBD2. This CDR3 has 14 residues. CDR1 and CDR2 from the germline V gene are DFQATT and SNEGSKA (reference sequence). After removal of 5 bases from V and 6 bases from J, the junction contained 9 bases not matched to a gene. CDR3 nucleotide sequence: TGCAGTGCTTACGGGGGGGCGCAAGGCAATGAGCAGTTCTTC. Amino acid sequence: CSAYGGAQGNEQFF.

This clonotype is judged medium-sized. This chain joins TRBV3-1 and TRBJ2-3, with D uncertain. This CDR3 contains 14 residues. The V and J ends lost 1 base and 6 bases respectively, with 11 bases between them. The germline V gene encodes CDR1 LGHDT and CDR2 YNNKEL (reference sequence). The DNA of the CDR3 is TGTGCCAGCAGCCAAGGGGTAGCCCTGGATACGCAGTATTTT. Translated: CASSQGVALDTQYF.

The table lists this clonotype with many counts. The chain employs TRBV5-1 and TRBJ1-1, with a possible D match to TRBD1 (5 bases). Germline lookup yields CDR1 SGHRS and CDR2 YFSETQ. The CDR3 is 15 residues long. The V and J ends lost 1 base and 1 base respectively, with 11 bases between them. CDR3 residues: CASSLLGEGNTEAFF. DNA for the CDR3: TGCGCCAGCAGCTTGTTAGGGGAGGGGAACACTGAAGCTTTCTTT.

This clonotype occurred many times. The chain carries TRBV6-1 and TRBJ1-4; 9 bases line up with TRBD1. This CDR3 has 14 amino acids. The germline gives CDR1 MNHNS, CDR2 SASEGT. V gave up 6 bases and J gave up 5 bases; unmatched junction bases: 4. CDR3 in DNA: TGTGCCAGCAGCCTGGACAGGGGCAATGAAAAACTGTTTTTT. Its translation: CASSLDRGNEKLFF.

This clonotype was counted ten times or more. The CDR3: CASSLVSMSGGTQPQHF. CDR3 sequence (DNA): TGTGCCAGCAGTTTAGTTAGCATGTCAGGGGGGACTCAGCCCCAGCATTTT. The V and J genes are TRBV12-3 or TRBV12-4 and TRBJ1-5, with 7 bases fitting TRBD1. This CDR3 is built from 17 residues. Unmatched junction bases numbered 12, after V lost 1 base and J lost 6 bases.

This clonotype appeared many times. The J gene is TRBJ2-2, the V gene TRBV27; weak D call: TRBD2 (6 bases). Trimming shortened V by 5 bases and J by 7 bases, and 20 bases separated the two germline ends. Germline V gene sequence: CDR1 MNHEY, CDR2 SMNVEV (reference sequence). This CDR3 has 16 residues. CDR3 sequence (DNA): TGTGCCAGCAGTCCGCCCCTCGTTCCGCGGGGCGGGGAGCTGTTTTTT. As protein: CASSPPLVPRGGELFF.

This clonotype has ten or more counts. The rearrangement joins TRBV5-1 to TRBJ1-1; 7 nucleotides match TRBD1. The CDR3 runs 17 residues. Germline loops: CDR1 SGHRS, CDR2 YFSETQ. Trimming cost V 0 bases and J 0 bases; bases outside gene matches: 8. The CDR3 protein is CASSLGPGTVMNTEAFF. CDR3 coding DNA: TGCGCCAGCAGCTTGGGTCCCGGGACAGTCATGAACACTGAAGCTTTCTTT. Supplemented by reference TRBV5-1 and TRBJ1-1, the full variable domain reads KAGVTQTPRYLIKTRGQQVTLSCSPISGHRSVSWYQQTPGQGLQFLFEYFSETQRNKGNFPGRFSGRQFSNSRSEMNVSTLELGDSALYLCASSLGPGTVMNTEAFFGQGTRLTVV.

This clonotype was detected many times. The chain joins TRBV7-3 to TRBJ2-6, with 9 bases that match TRBD2. V was pared by 5 bases and J by 0 bases, with 20 bases of the junction left unmatched. The CDR3 length is 22 residues. Germline loops: CDR1 SGHTA, CDR2 FQGTGA. CDR3 nucleotide sequence: TGTGCCAGCAGCGACCCACAGGAGAGCAGACTAGCGGAAGACTCTGGGGCCAACGTCCTGACTTTC. This codes for CASSDPQESRLAEDSGANVLTF.

The J gene is TRBJ1-2, the V gene TRBV28; D unresolved. Germline V gene data show CDR1 as MDHEN and CDR2 as SYDVKM. The CDR3 is 12 residues long. The V and J ends lost 5 bases and 2 bases respectively, with 6 bases between them. CDR3 protein: CASSPRNYGYTF. In nucleotides, the CDR3 is TGTGCCAGCAGTCCCCGGAACTATGGCTACACCTTC.

This clonotype showed up many times. V usage is TRBV20-1 and J usage is TRBJ2-4; either TRBD1 or TRBD2 may supply D (7 bases each). V was shortened by 6 bases and J by 1 base, with 16 bases between the two germline ends. Germline CDR1 DFQATT, CDR2 SNEGSKA (reference sequence). This CDR3 comprises 15 residues. Here the CDR3 DNA reads TGCAGTGCCCCCCAGGGGGGGGCCGCCAAAAACATTCAGTACTTC. This sequence encodes CSAPQGGAAKNIQYF.

This clonotype was seen many times. The genes are TRBV7-2 and TRBJ2-3; 11 bases align to TRBD2. V was pared by 4 bases and J by 4 bases, with 7 bases of the junction left unmatched. The CDR3 has 16 residues. The germline gives CDR1 SGHTA, CDR2 FQGNSA. CDR3 DNA sequence: TGTGCCAGCAGCTCCGAGGGACTAGCGGTCCCAGATACGCAGTATTTT. Protein product: CASSSEGLAVPDTQYF.

This clonotype was observed many times. The rearrangement links TRBV29-1 to TRBJ1-4; D is possibly TRBD1 (5 bases). V was pared by 4 bases and J by 7 bases, with 16 bases between. CDR3 length: 14 residues. Germline CDR1 and CDR2: SQVTM and ANQGSEA. CDR3 bases: TGCAGCGTTGCCGGGACCTACCTGGGTGAAAAACTGTTTTTT. Amino acid sequence: CSVAGTYLGEKLFF.

This clonotype was seen at least ten times. V usage is TRBV20-1 and J usage is TRBJ2-4; possible D gene TRBD1, 6 bases. The CDR3 is 15 amino acids. Trimming removed 1 base from V and 0 bases from J, with 10 bases in between. Germline CDR1 reads DFQATT; CDR2 reads SNEGSKA (reference sequence). The CDR3 here is CSARVGGTAKNIQYF. In nucleotides, the CDR3 is TGCAGTGCTAGAGTAGGGGGAACAGCCAAAAACATTCAGTACTTC.

At least ten counts were recorded for this clonotype. The rearrangement uses TRBV12-5 and TRBJ2-3, with D perhaps matching TRBD2 (6 bases). V was cut by 1 base and J by 1 base, with 9 bases left in between. The germline V gene has CDR1 LGHNT and CDR2 FRNRAP. The CDR3 length is 15 residues. The CDR3 loop is CASGLGLGGTDTQYF. CDR3 nucleotide sequence: TGTGCTAGTGGTTTGGGACTAGGAGGCACAGATACGCAGTATTTT.

In its sample, this clonotype was seen many times. The CDR3 loop is CASSFSHNSYNEQFF. CDR3 coding DNA: TGTGCCAGCAGTTTTAGTCATAACTCCTACAATGAGCAGTTCTTC. The chain links TRBV12-3 or TRBV12-4 to TRBJ2-1, with D uncertain. The V end was cut by 3 bases, the J end by 0 bases, with 9 bases between. CDR3 size: 15 residues.

This clonotype was observed at least ten times. This rearrangement joins TRBV7-9 to TRBJ1-6; 9 bases are shared with TRBD1. Per germline, CDR1 SEHNR and CDR2 FQNEAQ (reference sequence). The V and J ends lost 5 bases and 8 bases, in that order; junction bases with no gene match: 7. This CDR3 comprises 15 residues. CDR3 residues: CASSHGTGKDSPLHF. The CDR3 DNA is TGTGCCAGCAGCCACGGGACAGGGAAAGATTCACCCCTCCACTTT.

This clonotype was counted at least ten times. This sequence joins TRBV3-1 and TRBJ2-1; 12 bases align to TRBD1. This CDR3 contains 18 residues. The germline V gene encodes CDR1 LGHDT and CDR2 YNNKEL (reference sequence). V dropped 3 bases and J dropped 7; count of bases not matched to a gene: 13. This CDR3 reads CASSQNPAGTGGLNEQFF. CDR3 in DNA: TGTGCCAGCAGCCAGAATCCCGCCGGGACAGGGGGCTTGAATGAGCAGTTCTTC.

This clonotype was seen many times. V usage is TRBV7-3 and J usage is TRBJ2-7; unclear D gene. Trimming shortened V by 4 bases and J by 6 bases, and 13 bases separated the two germline ends. CDR1 and CDR2 from the germline V gene are SGHTA and FQGTGA. This CDR3 comprises 13 residues. This CDR3 reads CASSSSGASEQYF. CDR3 DNA sequence: TGTGCCAGCAGCTCCAGTGGAGCTTCCGAGCAGTACTTC.

This clonotype was detected ten times or more. The chain employs TRBV14 and TRBJ2-1; unclear D gene. The V gene's germline CDR1 is SGHDN and CDR2 FVKESK. V dropped 0 bases and J dropped 0 bases, with 12 bases sitting between them. The length of the CDR3 is 17 residues. Here the CDR3 reads CASSQDKDYSSYNEQFF. The CDR3 DNA reads TGTGCCAGCAGCCAAGATAAGGATTATAGCTCCTACAATGAGCAGTTCTTC.

By sample fraction, this clonotype is medium-sized. For the CDR3, the DNA is TGTGCCAGCAGTGAACCAGCGCGGTATCCCGGGGAGCTGTTTTTT. It translates to CASSEPARYPGELFF. This chain connects TRBV6-1 to TRBJ2-2; D call uncertain. Trimming removed 2 bases at V and 6 bases at J, with 13 bases between. Germline V gene data show CDR1 as MNHNS and CDR2 as SASEGT. The CDR3 runs 15 residues.

The genes are TRBV20-1 and TRBJ2-5, with 8 bases that match TRBD2. The CDR3 has 14 amino acids. V was pared by 5 bases and J by 5 bases, with 10 bases of the junction left unmatched. Looked up from germline, CDR1 is DFQATT and CDR2 is SNEGSKA (reference sequence). The CDR3 bases are TGCAGTGCTCCAACACGGGGGGGTGGGGAGACCCAGTACTTC. This sequence encodes CSAPTRGGGETQYF.

This clonotype was detected many times. CDR3 coding DNA: TGTGCCAGCAGCTTAGAACTAGCGGGGGAGACCCAGTACTTC. Translated: CASSLELAGETQYF. The gene calls are TRBV7-2 and TRBJ2-5, with 10 positions matching TRBD2. Germline V gene lookup returns CDR1 SGHTA and CDR2 FQGNSA. The ends lost 1 base at V and 5 bases at J; junction bases unmatched: 1. The CDR3 extends over 14 amino acids.

The rearrangement links TRBV11-2 to TRBJ1-6; 10 nucleotides match TRBD1. Germline trimming cut 5 bases from V and 10 bases from J; bases unmatched to any gene: 8. The germline gives CDR1 SGHAT, CDR2 FQNNGV. The CDR3 contains 15 residues. The chain's CDR3 is CASSQRTGGSSPLHF. In nucleotides, the CDR3 is TGTGCCAGCAGCCAAAGGACAGGGGGTAGCTCACCCCTCCACTTT.

In this sample, this clonotype turned up a few times. The chain employs TRBV5-1 and TRBJ2-1; TRBD1 might be the D (6 bases). Germline CDR1 SGHRS, CDR2 YFSETQ. V was cut by 0 bases and J by 9 bases, with 13 bases left in between. This CDR3 is built from 14 residues. The CDR3 DNA follows: TGCGCCAGCAGCTTGGATCCAGGGGCGAGTGAGCAGTTCTTC. It specifies CASSLDPGASEQFF.

This clonotype was found many times. This chain links TRBV6-5 with TRBJ2-5, with TRBD2 identical over 8 bases. This CDR3 contains 14 residues. With 6 bases clipped from V and 5 bases from J, the junction kept 8 bases outside the gene matches. CDR1 MNHEY and CDR2 SVGAGI come from the germline V gene. The CDR3 nucleotides read TGTGCCAGCAGGCTTCGGGGGGGACGGGAGACCCAGTACTTC. It specifies CASRLRGGRETQYF.

This clonotype was counted many times. This chain uses TRBV19 with TRBJ1-1; D gene uncertain. This CDR3 is built from 13 residues. Trimming removed 9 bases at V and 5 bases at J, with 16 bases between. Germline loops: CDR1 LNHDA, CDR2 SQIVND (reference sequence). The CDR3 protein is CASSYREQTEAFF. DNA of the CDR3: TGTGCCAGCTCCTATAGGGAACAGACTGAAGCTTTCTTT. Using reference TRBV19 and TRBJ1-1 for the parts outside the CDR3, the full variable domain is DGGITQSPKYLFRKEGQNVTLSCEQNLNHDAMYWYRQDPGQGLRLIYYSQIVNDFQKGDIAEGYSVSREKKESFPLTVTSAQKNPTAFYLCASSYREQTEAFFGQGTRLTVV.

The sample holds many counts of this clonotype. The V and J genes are TRBV6-5 and TRBJ2-5; D assignment may be TRBD1 or TRBD2 (5 bases each). CDR1 MNHEY and CDR2 SVGAGI come from the germline V gene. V lost 4 bases, J lost 5 bases, and 11 bases lay in between. The CDR3 runs 13 residues. The CDR3 loop reads CASSFKGTETQYF. The CDR3 nucleotides read TGTGCCAGCAGTTTCAAAGGGACGGAGACCCAGTACTTC.